The 30 T cell receptor beta chains listed next were all sequenced from one sample in a study of T cell changes during pregnancy in multiple sclerosis. Sequencing was performed with immunoSEQ multiplex PCR; in TCRdb, only in-frame clones are kept and a portion is missing. The sample yields about 73,000 clones, almost 90% seen once. The specimen comprised peripheral blood, sampled after pregnancy. These receptor sequences come from a female donor in good health, enrolled as a control in a pregnancy study.

The genes are TRBV9 and TRBJ1-5, with TRBD1 matching 10 bases. With V trimmed by 9 bases and J by 0 bases, 9 bases remained unmatched. Germline values: CDR1 SGDLS, CDR2 YYNGEE. This CDR3 is 16 amino acids long. CDR3 DNA sequence: TGTGCCACCCCCCCGGACAGGGGGTTTAGCAATCAGCCCCAGCATTTT. As protein: CATPPDRGFSNQPQHF.

V is TRBV18 and J is TRBJ2-7, with a tentative D call TRBD1 (5 bases). The CDR3 totals 14 residues. V was shortened by 4 bases and J by 1 base, with 11 bases between the two germline ends. Germline lookup yields CDR1 KGHSH and CDR2 LQKENI. CDR3 coding DNA: TGTGCCAGCTCACAAGGGGCAACTTCCTACGAGCAGTACTTC. It translates to CASSQGATSYEQYF.

The V and J genes are TRBV29-1 and TRBJ2-2; D unclear. The CDR3 sequence is 13 residues long. Trimming removed 3 bases from V and 1 base from J, with 6 bases in between. CDR1 and CDR2 (germline): SQVTM, ANQGSEA. The CDR3 spells CSVDSLNTGELFF. CDR3 DNA: TGCAGCGTTGATTCTCTGAACACCGGGGAGCTGTTTTTT.

The rearrangement uses TRBV29-1 and TRBJ1-1; D remains unclear. Germline V gene sequence: CDR1 SQVTM, CDR2 ANQGSEA. There are 14 residues in the CDR3. V shed 5 bases and J shed 6 bases, with 19 bases lying between them. The CDR3 nucleotides read TGCAGCGTTCGGGCGGACGCGGGGAGTCCTGAAGCTTTCTTT. Translated, it gives CSVRADAGSPEAFF.

V gene TRBV6-5 combines with J gene TRBJ2-5, with D tentatively TRBD2 (5 bases). The CDR3 totals 14 residues. Trimming took 5 bases from V and 4 from J, leaving 14 bases between them. In germline, CDR1 is MNHEY, CDR2 SVGAGI. In DNA form, the CDR3 reads TGTGCCAGCAGTACCTTGGAAGGAGGAGAGACCCAGTACTTC. This translates into CASSTLEGGETQYF.

This chain uses TRBV6-5 with TRBJ1-1; tentatively, D is TRBD1 (6 bases). The CDR3 runs to 13 residues. CDR1 and CDR2 (germline): MNHEY, SVGAGI. Trimming left V 5 bases short and J 5 bases short, with 12 bases between. CDR3 in DNA: TGTGCCAGCAGTCGGACAGAGATAACTGAAGCTTTCTTT. Translation: CASSRTEITEAFF.

The chain has TRBV5-1 and TRBJ2-1; D may be TRBD2 (6 bases). CDR3 size: 16 residues. Trimming shortened V by 4 bases and J by 0 bases, and 14 bases separated the two germline ends. Germline assignment: CDR1 SGHRS and CDR2 YFSETQ. The CDR3 region has the DNA TGCGCCAGCAGCCCAGCGGGTGGGATCTCCTACAATGAGCAGTTCTTC. Its translation is CASSPAGGISYNEQFF. Based on the CDR3 plus reference TRBV5-1 and TRBJ2-1, the full variable domain is KAGVTQTPRYLIKTRGQQVTLSCSPISGHRSVSWYQQTPGQGLQFLFEYFSETQRNKGNFPGRFSGRQFSNSRSEMNVSTLELGDSALYLCASSPAGGISYNEQFFGPGTRLTVL.

The chain has TRBV5-6 and TRBJ2-3; no clear D. Per the germline V gene, CDR1 is SGHDT and CDR2 is YYEEEE. This CDR3 contains 13 residues. Trimming took 3 bases from V and 0 from J, leaving 5 bases between them. CDR3 in amino acids: CASSSLSTDTQYF. CDR3 bases: TGTGCCAGCAGCTCCCTGAGCACAGATACGCAGTATTTT.

V usage is TRBV2 and J usage is TRBJ2-1, with D tentatively TRBD2 (5 bases). The CDR3 length is 17 residues. Germline lookup yields CDR1 SNHLY and CDR2 FYNNEI. The V gene lost 3 bases and the J gene lost 0 bases, with 15 bases spanning the gap. Here the CDR3 reads CASSERTARISYNEQFF. In nucleotides, the CDR3 is TGTGCCAGCAGTGAGAGGACTGCACGTATCTCCTACAATGAGCAGTTCTTC.

V and J are TRBV10-3 and TRBJ2-3, with a tentative D call TRBD1 (5 bases). Trimming left V 2 bases short and J 5 bases short, with 5 bases between. In germline, CDR1 is ENHRY, CDR2 SYGVKD. The CDR3 consists of 12 residues. CDR3 coding DNA: TGTGCCATCAGTGAGCAGGGAGATACGCAGTATTTT. Encoded protein: CAISEQGDTQYF.

The genes are TRBV7-9 and TRBJ2-3; tentatively, D is TRBD2 (5 bases). Germline assignment: CDR1 SEHNR and CDR2 FQNEAQ (reference sequence). V shed 1 base and J shed 2 bases, with 13 bases lying between them. The CDR3 spans 16 residues. Here the CDR3 reads CASSLGGIQTTDTQYF. For the CDR3, the DNA is TGTGCCAGCAGCTTAGGAGGGATCCAAACCACAGATACGCAGTATTTT.

The chain joins TRBV11-2 to TRBJ1-3; 9 bases map to TRBD1. This CDR3 region has 16 residues. Germline-derived CDR1 and CDR2 are SGHAT and FQNNGV. Losses at the gene ends were 5 bases for V and 4 bases for J; bases not matched to a gene: 9. Here the CDR3 reads CASSPWTGDSGNTIYF. For the CDR3, the DNA is TGTGCCAGCAGCCCATGGACAGGGGACTCGGGAAACACCATATATTTT.

This sequence joins TRBV6-5 and TRBJ1-2, with 9 bases fitting TRBD1. Germline V lookup: CDR1 MNHEY, CDR2 SVGAGI. V lost 2 bases and J lost 7; bases outside the gene matches: 11. The CDR3 runs 16 residues. The CDR3 sequence is CASSYQRTGARSGYTF. The CDR3 nucleotides read TGTGCCAGCAGTTACCAACGGACAGGGGCTAGAAGTGGCTACACCTTC.

The chain has TRBV19 and TRBJ1-1; 8 nucleotides line up with TRBD1. Looked up from germline, CDR1 is LNHDA and CDR2 is SQIVND (reference sequence). Trimming took 5 bases from V and 6 from J; bases not matched to a gene: 11. The CDR3 is 15 amino acids. CDR3 bases: TGTGCCAGTAGTGCGGGGACAGGCCCTTGGGCTGAAGCTTTCTTT. This encodes CASSAGTGPWAEAFF.

This chain uses TRBV4-3 with TRBJ2-7; possibly TRBD1 for D (6 bases). The V end was cut by 4 bases, the J end by 4 bases, with 17 bases between. The CDR3 is 15 amino acids. CDR1 and CDR2 (germline): LGHNA, YSLEER. The CDR3 region has the DNA TGCGCCAGCAGCCCAAACAGGGATGGCACGTACGAGCAGTACTTC. Protein: CASSPNRDGTYEQYF.

This sequence joins TRBV20-1 and TRBJ1-1; D is uncertain. The CDR3 has 11 residues. Germline CDR1 reads DFQATT; CDR2 reads SNEGSKA (reference sequence). Deletions cut 3 bases from V and 5 bases from J, with 7 bases between. CDR3 loop: CSASTATEAFF. The CDR3 DNA reads TGCAGTGCTAGTACAGCTACTGAAGCTTTCTTT.

This sequence joins TRBV7-2 and TRBJ1-1, with D tentatively TRBD1 (5 bases). V was clipped by 2 bases and J by 4 bases, with 14 bases between them. Per the germline V gene, CDR1 is SGHTA and CDR2 is FQGNSA. CDR3 length: 15 amino acids. CDR3 residues: CASSLRAGGGTEAFF. CDR3 bases: TGTGCCAGCAGCTTAAGGGCCGGGGGGGGCACTGAAGCTTTCTTT.

The V gene is TRBV7-2, the J gene TRBJ1-2, with unresolved D. The CDR3 consists of 11 residues. V lost 5 bases and J 8 bases, leaving 9 bases between the germline ends. Germline V gene sequence: CDR1 SGHTA, CDR2 FQGNSA. The CDR3 region has the DNA TGTGCCAGCAGCCCCGGTAAGGGCTACACCTTC. It encodes CASSPGKGYTF.

This clone was detected only a few times. V is TRBV27 and J is TRBJ2-3, with D maybe TRBD2 (5 bases). The germline V and J ends were trimmed by 8 bases and 2 bases, with 8 bases remaining between them. This CDR3 spans 12 amino acids. The germline gives CDR1 MNHEY, CDR2 SMNVEV (reference sequence). CDR3 region: CASSGLTDTQYF. CDR3 DNA: TGTGCCAGCTCCGGACTCACAGATACGCAGTATTTT.

The rearrangement joins TRBV14 to TRBJ1-2; 7 bases line up with TRBD1. This CDR3 region has 16 residues. J gave up 7 bases and V 3 bases, and 14 bases lay outside the gene matches. Germline CDR1 is SGHDN and CDR2 is FVKESK. The CDR3 protein is CASSHIPPGQDFGYTF. The CDR3 DNA is TGTGCCAGCAGCCACATACCTCCAGGACAGGATTTTGGCTACACCTTC.

This rearrangement joins TRBV6-5 to TRBJ1-5; the D gene is possibly TRBD1 (6 bases). Trimming removed 7 bases from V and 3 bases from J, with 16 bases in between. The CDR3 runs 15 residues. The germline V gene has CDR1 MNHEY and CDR2 SVGAGI. The DNA of the CDR3 is TGTGCCAGCAAGCGCAGGGGATACGACAATCAGCCCCAGCATTTT. Its translation: CASKRRGYDNQPQHF.

The chain uses TRBV18 and TRBJ2-3; TRBD2 matches 9 bases. From germline, CDR1 is KGHSH and CDR2 LQKENI. V lost 3 bases, J lost 2 bases, and 9 bases stayed unmatched. CDR3 length: 17 amino acids. The DNA of the CDR3 is TGTGCCAGCTCACCTAGCGGGAGTCGAGGTTACACAGATACGCAGTATTTT. This gives the protein CASSPSGSRGYTDTQYF.

DNA of the CDR3: TGTGCCAGCAGCTTAGGACTAGCGGAGAACACCGGGGAGCTGTTTTTT. This codes for CASSLGLAENTGELFF. The chain recombines TRBV7-8 with TRBJ2-2; 9 bases are shared with TRBD2. The length of the CDR3 is 16 residues. V was clipped by 1 base and J by 1 base; unmatched bases: 1. The germline V gene has CDR1 SGHVS and CDR2 FQNEAQ.

The V gene is TRBV5-4, the J gene TRBJ1-1; D unclear. Germline CDR1 is SGHNT and CDR2 is YYREEE (reference sequence). Trimming took off 4 bases at V and 3 bases at J, with 16 bases between the two ends. The CDR3 spans 15 residues. The DNA of the CDR3 is TGTGCCAGCAGCGAACCCCCCGGGTCGGACACTGAAGCTTTCTTT. Its translation: CASSEPPGSDTEAFF. Using reference TRBV5-4 and TRBJ1-1 for the parts outside the CDR3, the full variable domain is ETGVTQSPTHLIKTRGQQVTLRCSSQSGHNTVSWYQQALGQGPQFIFQYYREEENGRGNFPPRFSGLQFPNYSSELNVNALELDDSALYLCASSEPPGSDTEAFFGQGTRLTVV.

V usage is TRBV9 and J usage is TRBJ1-2; D remains ambiguous. Germline CDR1 reads SGDLS; CDR2 reads YYNGEE. The ends were cut back, 6 bases at V and 0 bases at J, with 15 bases in the middle. The length of the CDR3 is 15 residues. CDR3 in amino acids: CASNTGGRTNYGYTF. As DNA, the CDR3 is TGTGCCAGCAATACGGGAGGGAGGACTAACTATGGCTACACCTTC.

This rearrangement joins TRBV7-9 to TRBJ2-2; possibly TRBD1 for D (6 bases). The CDR3 loop spans 14 amino acids. Germline-derived CDR1 and CDR2 are SEHNR and FQNEAQ (reference sequence). Trimming shortened V by 5 bases and J by 5 bases, and 12 bases separated the two germline ends. CDR3 region: CASSPQGRTGELFF. The CDR3 nucleotides read TGTGCCAGCAGCCCACAGGGTCGGACCGGGGAGCTGTTTTTT.

V gene TRBV5-1 combines with J gene TRBJ2-7; 13 bases fit TRBD2. V shed 0 bases and J 1 base; nucleotides not matched to a gene: 10. This CDR3 contains 19 residues. CDR1 SGHRS and CDR2 YFSETQ come from the germline V gene. CDR3 residues: CASSLGTSGGVRGSYEQYF. The CDR3 DNA is TGCGCCAGCAGCTTGGGGACTAGCGGGGGTGTCAGGGGATCCTACGAGCAGTACTTC.

The CDR3 nucleotides read TGTGCCAGCAGCCCCCGCGGAGCGGGGGGCCTCACAGATACGCAGTATTTT. Its translation is CASSPRGAGGLTDTQYF. This rearrangement joins TRBV11-2 to TRBJ2-3, with 9 bases lining up with TRBD2. V shed 5 bases and J 2 bases; nucleotides not matched to a gene: 11. Germline V gene data show CDR1 as SGHAT and CDR2 as FQNNGV. This CDR3 is built from 17 residues.

The rearrangement links TRBV2 to TRBJ2-3; 9 bases line up with TRBD2. The CDR3 extends over 15 amino acids. Losses at the gene ends were 7 bases for V and 2 bases for J; bases not matched to a gene: 7. Germline assignment: CDR1 SNHLY and CDR2 FYNNEI. CDR3 amino acids: CASMRGGQTTDTQYF. CDR3 nucleotides: TGTGCCAGCATGCGGGGGGGACAGACCACAGATACGCAGTATTTT.

Notes on this clone: Different DNA sequences within this sample yield the same CDR3. This rearrangement joins TRBV5-1 to TRBJ1-1; unclear D gene. CDR3 length equals 13 residues. CDR1 and CDR2 (germline): SGHRS, YFSETQ. Trimming shortened V by 0 bases and J by 1 base, and 4 bases separated the two germline ends. CDR3: CASSLAQNTEAFF. As DNA, the CDR3 is TGCGCCAGCAGCTTGGCACAGAACACTGAAGCTTTCTTT.